Sequencing of this T cell receptor beta chain was carried out in a study of PD-1 blockade in classical Hodgkin lymphoma. Findings of the study overall: In newly diagnosed patients, baseline TCR diversity was reportedly below that of healthy donors. When nivolumab was started under 1 year after ASCT, patients were excluded.

Points on this clone: Its antigen is unidentified.

Each patient relapsed following autologous stem cell transplantation, and prior brentuximab vedotin exposure differed. Patients showed best responses of complete response, partial response or progressive disease. V dropped 3 bases and J dropped 4 bases, with 9 bases sitting between them. Germline assignment: CDR1 MNHEY and CDR2 SMNVEV (reference sequence). CDR3 length: 14 amino acids. Repertoires were generated with immunoSEQ multiplex PCR, while TCRdb's copy carries only in-frame clones and drops some. The sample records about 32,000 clones, 75% to 85% being singletons. The chain recombines TRBV27 with TRBJ1-4; possible D gene TRBD1, 6 bases. Sequencing used peripheral blood mononuclear cells (PBMCs), obtained at baseline. The clonotype originates from a human donor with classical Hodgkin lymphoma. The CDR3 DNA follows: TGTGCCAGCAGTTTGGTAGGGGGTAATGAAAAACTGTTTTTT. Translation: CASSLVGGNEKLFF.